A single sample is the source of the 17 T cell receptor beta chains below, sequenced in a study of identical twins. A single record per CDR3 protein comes from TCRdb applying MiXCR to the 5' RACE reads. The data show 300,000 to 400,000 distinct CDR3 sequences, roughly an eighth seen once. These same data were also listed under a study on yellow fever vaccine responses in identical twins.

Sequenced input: CD8+ T cells sorted from blood. Receptor source: a woman under 30 in good health.

The chain recombines TRBV20-1 with TRBJ2-1; TRBD1 matches at 8 bases. The length of the CDR3 is 12 residues. V trimming: 0 bases; J trimming: 9 bases; junction bases outside the gene matches: 1. Germline V CDR1 and CDR2: DFQATT, SNEGSKA (reference sequence). This CDR3 is CSARETGGEQFF. The DNA of the CDR3 is TGCAGTGCTAGAGAAACAGGGGGTGAGCAGTTCTTC.

The chain's CDR3 is CASSDSAVYEQYV. DNA for the CDR3: TGTGCCAGCAGCGATAGCGCCGTGTACGAGCAGTACGTC. The chain couples TRBV2 to TRBJ2-7, with TRBD2 as a possible D gene (5 bases). Trimming took 6 bases from V and 4 from J, leaving 13 bases between them. Germline values: CDR1 SNHLY, CDR2 FYNNEI. This CDR3 has 13 amino acids.

This chain links TRBV7-9 with TRBJ2-2, with 11 bases aligning to TRBD1. Germline V lookup: CDR1 SEHNR, CDR2 FQNEAQ (reference sequence). This CDR3 spans 14 amino acids. J gave up 3 bases and V 8 bases, and 2 bases lay outside the gene matches. The CDR3 is CASPGQGDTGELFF. The CDR3 DNA follows: TGTGCCAGCCCGGGACAGGGGGACACCGGGGAGCTGTTTTTT. The full variable domain, with the rest looked up from reference TRBV7-9 and TRBJ2-2, is DTGVSQNPRHKITKRGQNVTFRCDPISEHNRLYWYRQTLGQGPEFLTYFQNEAQLEKSRLLSDRFSAERPKGSFSTLEIQRTEQGDSAMYLCASPGQGDTGELFFGEGSRLTVL.

This clonotype was counted between two and nine times. The chain recombines TRBV27 with TRBJ2-2, with a weak D call TRBD1 (6 bases). The CDR3 length is 13 residues. With 6 bases removed from V and 6 bases from J, the gap between germline ends came to 11 bases. Germline loops: CDR1 MNHEY, CDR2 SMNVEV (reference sequence). The CDR3 DNA is TGTGCCAGCAGAACAGGGATGGCCGGGGAGCTGTTTTTT. Amino acids: CASRTGMAGELFF.

The rearrangement joins TRBV11-2 to TRBJ2-1; D might be TRBD2 (7 bases). The CDR3 is made up of 15 amino acids. Germline CDR1 reads SGHAT; CDR2 reads FQNNGV. The ends were cut back, 5 bases at V and 0 bases at J, with 11 bases in the middle. The CDR3 sequence: CASSEGGYSYNEQFF. The DNA of the CDR3 is TGTGCCAGCAGCGAGGGGGGGTACTCCTACAATGAGCAGTTCTTC.

This clonotype was found a few times. The chain recombines TRBV27 with TRBJ2-5; 9 bases are shared with TRBD2. The V and J ends lost 2 bases and 5 bases, in that order; junction bases with no gene match: 9. The V gene's germline CDR1 is MNHEY and CDR2 SMNVEV (reference sequence). The CDR3 is 16 amino acids. Here the CDR3 reads CASSLGAGGLLETQYF. The CDR3 DNA reads as TGTGCCAGCAGTTTAGGAGCGGGGGGTCTTCTGGAGACCCAGTACTTC.

This clonotype was found a few times. V gene TRBV9 combines with J gene TRBJ2-7; D gene unclear. The V gene lost 0 bases and the J gene lost 5 bases, with 9 bases spanning the gap. In germline, CDR1 is SGDLS, CDR2 YYNGEE. This CDR3 has 13 residues. CDR3 protein: CASSVESADEQYF. CDR3 bases: TGTGCCAGCAGCGTAGAGAGTGCCGACGAGCAGTACTTC.

CDR3 in amino acids: CASSLFGLGEQYV. CDR3 bases: TGTGCCAGCAGCTTATTCGGTTTGGGAGAGCAGTACGTC. This chain joins TRBV11-2 and TRBJ2-7; D call uncertain. V gave up 2 bases and J gave up 7 bases, with 12 bases separating them. The CDR3 loop spans 13 amino acids. Germline V gene lookup returns CDR1 SGHAT and CDR2 FQNNGV.

This clonotype was detected a few times. The V and J genes are TRBV6-1 and TRBJ2-5; TRBD1 agrees at 7 bases. Germline V gene sequence: CDR1 MNHNS, CDR2 SASEGT. The CDR3 loop spans 15 amino acids. V lost 6 bases, J lost 2 bases, and 9 bases stayed unmatched. CDR3 region: CASSPEGGIQETQYF. CDR3 DNA sequence: TGTGCCAGCAGCCCCGAAGGGGGCATTCAAGAGACCCAGTACTTC.

This clonotype was counted a few times. The chain uses TRBV4-1 and TRBJ2-1; 9 bases align to TRBD1. CDR3 length: 18 residues. Germline V gives CDR1 MGHRA, CDR2 YSYEKL. V lost 1 base and J lost 7; bases outside the gene matches: 14. The CDR3 region has the DNA TGCGCCAGCAGCCAAGCCCCGGACCGGGACAGGGCCCGAAATGAGCAGTTCTTC. This translates into CASSQAPDRDRARNEQFF.

This clonotype was seen many times. The rearrangement links TRBV27 to TRBJ1-1; the D is unclear. The CDR3 sequence is 14 residues long. V was shortened by 3 bases and J by 5 bases, with 13 bases between the two germline ends. Germline V gene sequence: CDR1 MNHEY, CDR2 SMNVEV (reference sequence). CDR3 residues: CASSLPGGSTEAFF. DNA of the CDR3: TGTGCCAGCAGTTTGCCAGGCGGGAGTACTGAAGCTTTCTTT.

This clonotype was found a few times. As DNA, the CDR3 is TGCGCCAGCAGCCTGGGAGGGTTCAACGAGCAGTACGTC. Translating gives CASSLGGFNEQYV. J is TRBJ2-7 and V is TRBV10-2; 7 bases align to TRBD2. The CDR3 extends over 13 amino acids. Losses at the gene ends were 6 bases for V and 5 bases for J; bases not matched to a gene: 7. Germline V CDR1 and CDR2: WSHSY, SAAADI.

The rearrangement links TRBV20-1 to TRBJ2-2, with D perhaps assigned TRBD1 or TRBD2 (5 bases each). The V gene lost 3 bases and the J gene lost 5 bases, with 7 bases spanning the gap. The CDR3 covers 12 residues. Per germline, CDR1 DFQATT and CDR2 SNEGSKA (reference sequence). CDR3 amino acids: CSARGETGELFF. The CDR3 bases are TGCAGTGCTAGGGGGGAGACCGGGGAGCTGTTTTTT.

The chain combines TRBV15 with TRBJ2-1, with D tentatively TRBD1 or TRBD2 (5 bases each). CDR1 is LNHNV and CDR2 is YYDKDF in the germline V gene (reference sequence). Between the trimmed V and J ends, which lost 3 bases and 5 bases, there was a span of 17 bases. CDR3 length equals 16 residues. Here the CDR3 DNA reads TGTGCCACCAGCAGGGAAGACGGGGACCGCGACAATGAGCAGTTCTTC. This sequence encodes CATSREDGDRDNEQFF.

The chain recombines TRBV27 with TRBJ2-3; D possibly corresponds to TRBD2 (5 bases). Trimming removed 7 bases at V and 1 base at J, with 12 bases between. CDR1 and CDR2 (germline): MNHEY, SMNVEV (reference sequence). CDR3 size: 14 residues. DNA for the CDR3: TGTGCCAGCAATCCGGACTTTCGCACAGATACGCAGTATTTT. Amino acids: CASNPDFRTDTQYF.

This clonotype was detected only a few times. CDR3 coding DNA: TGCAGTGCTAGAGGCGGAGGGCCGTCCGAGACCCAGTACTTC. Its translation: CSARGGGPSETQYF. The chain recombines TRBV20-1 with TRBJ2-5; a weak D match, TRBD2 (6 bases). This CDR3 comprises 14 residues. V was shortened by 1 base and J by 5 bases, with 14 bases between the two germline ends. Germline V gives CDR1 DFQATT, CDR2 SNEGSKA (reference sequence).

This sequence joins TRBV7-9 and TRBJ2-5, with a tentative D call TRBD1 (5 bases). Per the germline V gene, CDR1 is SEHNR and CDR2 is FQNEAQ (reference sequence). The CDR3 is 15 amino acids. V lost 1 base to trimming and J lost 5 bases, with 14 bases between them. DNA of the CDR3: TGTGCCAGCAGCTTAGAGGGGCTTTCCCATGAGACCCAGTACTTC. It is translated as CASSLEGLSHETQYF.